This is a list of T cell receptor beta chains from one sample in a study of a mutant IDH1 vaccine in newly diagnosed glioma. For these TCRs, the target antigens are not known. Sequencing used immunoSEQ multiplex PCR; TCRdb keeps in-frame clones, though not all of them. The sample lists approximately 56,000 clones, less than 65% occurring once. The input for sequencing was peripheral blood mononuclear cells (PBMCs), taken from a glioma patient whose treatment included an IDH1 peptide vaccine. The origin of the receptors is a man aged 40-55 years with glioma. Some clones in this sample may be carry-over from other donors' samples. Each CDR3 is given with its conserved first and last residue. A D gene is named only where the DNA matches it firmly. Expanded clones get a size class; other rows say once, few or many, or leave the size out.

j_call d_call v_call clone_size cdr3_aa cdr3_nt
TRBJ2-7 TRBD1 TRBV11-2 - CASSRTGTGLSYEQYF TGTGCCAGCAGTCGAACCGGGACAGGACTTTCCTACGAGCAGTACTTC
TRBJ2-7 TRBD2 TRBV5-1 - CASSPPSGGASYEQYF TGCGCCAGCAGCCCTCCTAGCGGGGGGGCCTCCTACGAGCAGTACTTC
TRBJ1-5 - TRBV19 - CASSIVGFDQPQHF TGTGCCAGTAGTATAGTTGGCTTTGACCAGCCCCAGCATTTT
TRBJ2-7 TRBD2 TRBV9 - CASSVAAGIAREQYF TGTGCCAGCAGCGTAGCAGCGGGAATAGCGAGAGAGCAGTACTTC
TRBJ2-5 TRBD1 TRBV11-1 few CASSLGAAGGGETQYF TGTGCCAGCAGCTTAGGCGCGGCAGGGGGCGGAGAGACCCAGTACTTC
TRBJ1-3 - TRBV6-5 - CASSPTGTGNTIYF TGTGCCAGCAGCCCCACAGGGACAGGAAACACCATATATTTT
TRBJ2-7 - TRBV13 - CASSFAVSYEQYF TGTGCCAGCAGCTTCGCAGTCTCCTACGAGCAGTACTTC
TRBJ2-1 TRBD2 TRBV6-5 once CASSPSSGGAVEQFF TGTGCCAGCAGTCCCTCTAGCGGGGGGGCAGTTGAGCAGTTCTTC
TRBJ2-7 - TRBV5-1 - CASSLVPSSYEQYF TGCGCCAGCAGCTTGGTTCCGAGCTCCTACGAGCAGTACTTC
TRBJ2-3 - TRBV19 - CASSILATGNTQYF TGTGCCAGTAGTATTTTAGCGACCGGGAATACGCAGTATTTT
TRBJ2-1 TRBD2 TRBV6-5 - CASSRKRGGNNEQFF TGTGCCAGCAGTCGAAAACGGGGGGGCAACAATGAGCAGTTCTTC
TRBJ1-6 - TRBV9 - CASSDRGGGSPLHF TGTGCCAGCAGCGATAGGGGTGGAGGGTCACCCCTCCACTTT
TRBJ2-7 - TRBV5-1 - CASSLNQGFYEQYF TGCGCCAGCAGCTTGAACCAGGGGTTCTACGAGCAGTACTTC
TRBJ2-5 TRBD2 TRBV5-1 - CASSLEGRAGGPPRQETQYF TGCGCCAGCAGCTTGGAGGGTCGAGCGGGGGGGCCCCCTAGACAAGAGACCCAGTACTTC
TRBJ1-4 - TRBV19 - CASSDSMPTNEKLFF TGTGCCAGTAGCGACAGTATGCCAACTAATGAAAAACTGTTTTTT
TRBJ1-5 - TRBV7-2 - CASSLAGRPQHF TGTGCCAGCAGCTTAGCAGGAAGGCCCCAGCATTTT